A selection of T cell receptor beta chains follows, all from one sample in a study of human T cells and chemical hapten exposure. MiXCR, run by TCRdb on the RACE reads, gives a single entry per CDR3 protein. The sample holds about 350,000 distinct CDR3 sequences, around 6% seen once. The starting material was whole blood, obtained in connection with sensitization to the hapten diphenylcyclopropenone (DPC). The receptor set was obtained from a woman under 30 with alopecia areata. Some clones in this sample may be carry-over from other donors' samples. Both conserved end residues are part of each CDR3.

j_call | v_call | cdr3_aa
TRBJ1-1 | TRBV6-6 | CASSYSTLQGFINTEAFF
TRBJ2-5 | TRBV7-2 | CASSPDLRETQYF
TRBJ1-5 | TRBV20-1 | CSVPGQGMVQPQHF
TRBJ2-1 | TRBV4-3 | CASSQDLQAYYEQFF
TRBJ2-7 | TRBV7-2 | CASSLRPGQHYEQYF
TRBJ2-7 | TRBV6-5 | CASSETGGTFYEQYF
TRBJ2-5 | TRBV6-1 | CASSEHPVAGTETQYF
TRBJ2-3 | TRBV12-3/TRBV12-4 | CASRIQSGKQYF
TRBJ1-6 | TRBV6-2/TRBV6-3 | CASSPDRGVYNSPLHF
TRBJ2-7 | TRBV7-6 | CASSLFLGPQASEQYF
TRBJ2-3 | TRBV4-2 | CASSQEWAGGPTDTQYF
TRBJ2-3 | TRBV29-1 | CSVVPGGRGDTQYF
TRBJ2-1 | TRBV20-1 | CSAGTPGHTRGEQFF
TRBJ2-3 | TRBV7-2 | CASSLVERGGLNTQYF
TRBJ2-3 | TRBV7-8 | CASSSLLRGPADTQYF
TRBJ1-2 | TRBV7-2 | CASSLVGTGVDGYTF
TRBJ1-3 | TRBV20-1 | CSARNAGDSGNTIYF
TRBJ1-6 | TRBV6-2/TRBV6-3 | CASGRNRVHQNSPLHF
TRBJ2-2 | TRBV3-1 | CASSQDPGYTGELFF
TRBJ2-5 | TRBV5-1 | CASSSGVRFQETQYF
TRBJ2-5 | TRBV7-9 | CASSAGLAGSHQETQYF
TRBJ1-2 | TRBV15 | CATRDAGGLGYTF
TRBJ1-5 | TRBV6-6 | CASVGQGNQPQHF
TRBJ1-1 | TRBV12-3/TRBV12-4 | CASSLGSQGSSTEAFF
TRBJ2-7 | TRBV4-3 | CASSQSQGSIPGVATEQYF
TRBJ2-1 | TRBV4-3 | CASSQEPPGRDSEQFF
TRBJ2-1 | TRBV28 | CASPPGSGGAGLNEQFF
TRBJ2-3 | TRBV14 | CASSPRLASTQYF
TRBJ1-1 | TRBV5-1 | CASIRGTGGDTEAFF
TRBJ1-2 | TRBV18 | CASSQPGDYGYNF
TRBJ2-7 | TRBV5-1 | CASSRENSYEQYF
TRBJ1-1 | TRBV7-9 | CASSPRTGRMGAEAFF
TRBJ1-4 | TRBV4-3 | CASSQESRGEEKLFF
TRBJ2-4 | TRBV18 | CASSPPSGLPNIQYF
TRBJ2-6 | TRBV6-2/TRBV6-3 | CASSPDPPAAGANVLTF
TRBJ2-5 | TRBV29-1 | CSVGPGQGAETQYF
TRBJ2-5 | TRBV11-1 | CASSPRTDYGQETQYF
TRBJ1-4 | TRBV2 | CASSGQGMGANEKLFF
TRBJ2-1 | TRBV7-9 | CASSFPPGTTVPSYNEQFF
TRBJ1-6 | TRBV4-1 | CASSQGQAISYNSPLHF
TRBJ1-2 | TRBV16 | CASSQSSAKGANYGYTF
TRBJ1-2 | TRBV3-1 | CASSQGDRAMTGYTF
TRBJ2-1 | TRBV28 | CASSLWAGNYNEQFF
TRBJ2-6 | TRBV20-1 | CSAPSGANVLTF
TRBJ2-3 | TRBV28 | CASSLPLQGSTDTQYF
TRBJ2-1 | TRBV11-2 | CASSLDMGESYNEQFF
TRBJ2-1 | TRBV27 | CASSFSGGAREQFF
TRBJ2-5 | TRBV11-2 | CASSPGLAGPQETQYF